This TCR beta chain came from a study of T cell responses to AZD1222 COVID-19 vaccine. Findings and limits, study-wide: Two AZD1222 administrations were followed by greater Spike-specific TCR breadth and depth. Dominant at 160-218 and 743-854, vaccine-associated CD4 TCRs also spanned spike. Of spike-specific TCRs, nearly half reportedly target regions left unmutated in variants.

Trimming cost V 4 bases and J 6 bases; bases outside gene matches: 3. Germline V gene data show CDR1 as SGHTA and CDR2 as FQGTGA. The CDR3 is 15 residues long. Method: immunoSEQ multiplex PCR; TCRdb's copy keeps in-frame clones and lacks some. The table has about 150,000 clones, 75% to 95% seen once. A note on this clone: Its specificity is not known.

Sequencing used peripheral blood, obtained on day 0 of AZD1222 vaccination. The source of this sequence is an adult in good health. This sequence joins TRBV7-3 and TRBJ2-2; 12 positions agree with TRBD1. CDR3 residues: CASSWGQGAAGELFF. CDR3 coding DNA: TGTGCCAGCAGCTGGGGACAGGGGGCGGCCGGGGAGCTGTTTTTT.